This record covers a single T cell receptor beta chain. Its specificity is unknown. This entry comes from a study of neoadjuvant anti-PD-1 for oral cavity cancer. Overall study findings and caveats: Only a few patients per response group were TCR-analyzed; validation needed.

Blood libraries mostly used roughly 0.5 ug genomic DNA, six replicates each. The assay was immunoSEQ multiplex PCR, and TCRdb's table has in-frame clones only and misses some. The sample contains 17,000 or so clones, around two thirds of which appear only once. Cohort: HPV-negative, locally advanced oral cavity squamous cell carcinoma patients. Blood cells were analyzed directly, without culture or expansion. The starting material was PBMCs, obtained before nivolumab (anti-PD-1) treatment. The source is a person between 35 and 79 years old with oral cavity squamous cell carcinoma.

CDR3: CASSLRGLAADTQYF. The CDR3 region has the DNA TGCGCCAGCAGCTTGAGGGGACTAGCAGCAGATACGCAGTATTTT. This chain uses TRBV5-1 with TRBJ2-3; TRBD2 aligns across 9 bases. J lost 4 bases, V lost 1 base, and 4 bases had no gene match. This CDR3 is 15 amino acids long. Germline V lookup: CDR1 SGHRS, CDR2 YFSETQ.